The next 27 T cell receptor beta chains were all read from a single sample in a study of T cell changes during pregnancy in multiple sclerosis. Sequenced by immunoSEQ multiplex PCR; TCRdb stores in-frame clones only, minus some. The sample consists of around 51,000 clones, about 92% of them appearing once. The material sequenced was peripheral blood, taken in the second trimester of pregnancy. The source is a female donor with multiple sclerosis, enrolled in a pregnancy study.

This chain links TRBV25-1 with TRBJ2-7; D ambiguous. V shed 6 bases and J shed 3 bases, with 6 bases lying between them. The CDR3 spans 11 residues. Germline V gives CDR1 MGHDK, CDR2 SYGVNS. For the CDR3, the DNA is TGTGCCAGCAGCAAAAACTACGAGCAGTACTTC. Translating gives CASSKNYEQYF.

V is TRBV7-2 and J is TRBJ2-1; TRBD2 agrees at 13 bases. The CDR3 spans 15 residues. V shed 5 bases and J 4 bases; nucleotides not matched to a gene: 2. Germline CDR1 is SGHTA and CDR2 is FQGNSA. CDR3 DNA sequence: TGTGCCAGCAGCCCGACTAGCGGGAGGTACAATGAGCAGTTCTTC. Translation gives CASSPTSGRYNEQFF.

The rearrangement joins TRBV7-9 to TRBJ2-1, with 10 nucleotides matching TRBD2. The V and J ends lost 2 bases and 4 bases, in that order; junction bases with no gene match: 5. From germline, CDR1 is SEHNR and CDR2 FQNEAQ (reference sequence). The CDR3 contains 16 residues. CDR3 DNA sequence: TGTGCCAGCAGCTTAAGCGGGAGGGCCGGGTACAATGAGCAGTTCTTC. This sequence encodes CASSLSGRAGYNEQFF.

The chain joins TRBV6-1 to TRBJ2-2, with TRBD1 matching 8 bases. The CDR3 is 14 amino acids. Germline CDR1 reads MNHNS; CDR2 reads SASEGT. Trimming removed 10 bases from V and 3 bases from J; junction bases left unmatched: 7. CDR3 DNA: TGTGCCACTCCCTTGGACAGGGACACCGGGGAGCTGTTTTTT. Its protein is CATPLDRDTGELFF.

CDR3 DNA: TGTGCCAGCAGCTCTGACAGGGGACAGACCCAGTACTTC. It encodes CASSSDRGQTQYF. This chain connects TRBV5-8 to TRBJ2-5; 8 bases map to TRBD1. Germline CDR1 and CDR2: SGHTS and YDEGEE. Trimming removed 3 bases from V and 6 bases from J; junction bases left unmatched: 4. CDR3 length: 13 amino acids. The full variable domain, rest sourced from reference TRBV5-8 and TRBJ2-5, is EAGVTQSPTHLIKTRGQQATLRCSPISGHTSVYWYQQALGLGLQFLLWYDEGEERNRGNFPPRFSGRQFPNYSSELNVNALELEDSALYLCASSSDRGQTQYFGPGTRLLVL.

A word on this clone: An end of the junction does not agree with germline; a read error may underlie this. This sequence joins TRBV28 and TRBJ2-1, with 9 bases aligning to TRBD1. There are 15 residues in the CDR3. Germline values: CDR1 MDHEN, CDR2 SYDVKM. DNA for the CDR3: TGTGCCAGCAGTCCGCGGGACAGGGCCTTGGGCGCAGGTATCTTC. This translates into CASSPRDRALGAGIF.

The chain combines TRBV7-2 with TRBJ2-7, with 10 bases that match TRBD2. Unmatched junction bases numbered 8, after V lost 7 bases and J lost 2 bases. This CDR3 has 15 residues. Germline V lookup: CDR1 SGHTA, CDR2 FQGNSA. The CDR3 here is CASTVTSGETYEQYF. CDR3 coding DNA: TGTGCCAGCACCGTTACTAGCGGGGAAACCTACGAGCAGTACTTC. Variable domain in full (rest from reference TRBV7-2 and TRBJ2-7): GAGVSQSPSNKVTEKGKDVELRCDPISGHTALYWYRQSLGQGLEFLIYFQGNSAPDKSGLPSDRFSAERTGGSVSTLTIQRTQQEDSAVYLCASTVTSGETYEQYFGPGTRLTVT.

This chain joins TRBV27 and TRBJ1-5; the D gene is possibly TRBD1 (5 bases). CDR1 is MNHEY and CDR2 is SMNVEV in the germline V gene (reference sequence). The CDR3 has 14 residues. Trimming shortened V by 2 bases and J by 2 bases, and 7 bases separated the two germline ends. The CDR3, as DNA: TGTGCCAGCAGTTTAATAGGGGGCAATCAGCCCCAGCATTTT. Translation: CASSLIGGNQPQHF.

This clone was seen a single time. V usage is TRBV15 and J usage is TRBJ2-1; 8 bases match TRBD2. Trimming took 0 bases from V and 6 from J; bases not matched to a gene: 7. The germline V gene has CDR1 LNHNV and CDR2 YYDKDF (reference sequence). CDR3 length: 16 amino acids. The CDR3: CATSRDRSGRTNEQFF. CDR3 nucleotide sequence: TGTGCCACCAGCAGAGATAGAAGCGGGAGAACCAATGAGCAGTTCTTC.

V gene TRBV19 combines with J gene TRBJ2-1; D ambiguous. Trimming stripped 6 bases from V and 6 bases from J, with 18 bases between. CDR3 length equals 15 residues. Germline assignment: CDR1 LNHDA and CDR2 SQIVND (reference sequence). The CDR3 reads CASSMTAWSGNEQFF. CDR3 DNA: TGTGCCAGTAGCATGACTGCATGGTCGGGCAATGAGCAGTTCTTC.

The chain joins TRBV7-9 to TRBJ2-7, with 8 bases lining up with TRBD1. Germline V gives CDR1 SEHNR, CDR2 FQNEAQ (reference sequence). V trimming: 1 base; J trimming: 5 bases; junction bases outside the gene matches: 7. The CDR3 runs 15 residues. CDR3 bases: TGTGCCAGCAGCTTAGTAGGGACAGGCAACAACGAGCAGTACTTC. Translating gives CASSLVGTGNNEQYF.

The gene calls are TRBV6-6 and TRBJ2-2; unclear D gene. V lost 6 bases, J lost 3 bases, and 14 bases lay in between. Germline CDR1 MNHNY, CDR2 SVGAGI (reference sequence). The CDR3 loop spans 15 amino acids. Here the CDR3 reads CASSLRKADTGELFF. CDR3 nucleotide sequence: TGTGCCAGCAGCCTTCGAAAGGCGGACACCGGGGAGCTGTTTTTT.

This CDR3 is CASRSGGETYGYTF. The CDR3 DNA sequence: TGTGCCAGCAGATCGGGGGGGGAAACCTATGGCTACACCTTC. The V and J genes are TRBV7-9 and TRBJ1-2; D perhaps matches TRBD1 (5 bases). CDR3 size: 14 residues. CDR1 and CDR2 (germline): SEHNR, FQNEAQ (reference sequence). The ends were cut back, 6 bases at V and 4 bases at J, with 15 bases in the middle.

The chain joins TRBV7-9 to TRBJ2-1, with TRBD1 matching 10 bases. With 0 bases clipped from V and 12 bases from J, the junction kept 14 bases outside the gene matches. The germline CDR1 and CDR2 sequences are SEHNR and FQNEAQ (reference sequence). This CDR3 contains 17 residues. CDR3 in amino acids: CASSLAWDRGSPLGQFF. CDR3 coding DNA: TGTGCCAGCAGCTTAGCGTGGGACAGGGGCTCCCCCCTGGGGCAGTTCTTC.

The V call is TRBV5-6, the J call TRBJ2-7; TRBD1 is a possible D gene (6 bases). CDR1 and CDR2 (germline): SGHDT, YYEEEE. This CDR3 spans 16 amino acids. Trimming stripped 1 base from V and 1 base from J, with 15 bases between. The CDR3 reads CASSLSFGTRSYEQYF. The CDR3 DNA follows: TGTGCCAGCAGCTTGTCATTCGGGACAAGATCCTACGAGCAGTACTTC.

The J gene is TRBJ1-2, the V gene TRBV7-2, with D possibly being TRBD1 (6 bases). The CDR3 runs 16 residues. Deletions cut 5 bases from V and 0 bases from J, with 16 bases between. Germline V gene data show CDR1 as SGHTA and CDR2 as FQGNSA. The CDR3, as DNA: TGTGCCAGCAGCCGCGAGGCGGGGGGCCCTAACTATGGCTACACCTTC. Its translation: CASSREAGGPNYGYTF.

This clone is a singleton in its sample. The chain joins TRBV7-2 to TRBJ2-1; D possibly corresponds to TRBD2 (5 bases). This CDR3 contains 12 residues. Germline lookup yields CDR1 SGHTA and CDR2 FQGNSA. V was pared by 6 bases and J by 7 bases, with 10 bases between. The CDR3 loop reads CASSSSANEQFF. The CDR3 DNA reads TGTGCCAGCAGTAGTAGCGCGAATGAGCAGTTCTTC.

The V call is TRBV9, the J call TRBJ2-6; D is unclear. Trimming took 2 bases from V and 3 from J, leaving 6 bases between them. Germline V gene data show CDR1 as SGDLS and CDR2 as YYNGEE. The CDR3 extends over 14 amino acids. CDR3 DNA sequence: TGTGCCAGCAGCGTTGCAGATGGGGCCAACGTCCTGACTTTC. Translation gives CASSVADGANVLTF.

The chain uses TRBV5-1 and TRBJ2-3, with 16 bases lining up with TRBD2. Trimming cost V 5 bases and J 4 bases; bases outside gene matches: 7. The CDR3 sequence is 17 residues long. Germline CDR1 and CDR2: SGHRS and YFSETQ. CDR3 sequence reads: CASRAGTSGRAADTQYF. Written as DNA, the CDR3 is TGCGCCAGCAGGGCCGGGACTAGCGGGAGGGCCGCAGATACGCAGTATTTT.

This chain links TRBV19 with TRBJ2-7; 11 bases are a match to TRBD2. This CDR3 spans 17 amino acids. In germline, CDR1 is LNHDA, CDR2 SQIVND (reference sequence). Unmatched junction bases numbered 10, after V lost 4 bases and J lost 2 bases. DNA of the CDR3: TGTGCCAGTAGTAAAACTAAGATAGCGGGAGGGCCCTACGAGCAGTACTTC. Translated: CASSKTKIAGGPYEQYF.

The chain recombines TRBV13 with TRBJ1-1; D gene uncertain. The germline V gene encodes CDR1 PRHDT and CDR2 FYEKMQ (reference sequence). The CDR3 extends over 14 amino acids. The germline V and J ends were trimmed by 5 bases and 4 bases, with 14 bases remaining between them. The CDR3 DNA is TGTGCCAGCAGCCTCACGGGTTGGGTCACTGAAGCTTTCTTT. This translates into CASSLTGWVTEAFF. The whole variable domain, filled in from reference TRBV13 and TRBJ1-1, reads AAGVIQSPRHLIKEKRETATLKCYPIPRHDTVYWYQQGPGQDPQFLISFYEKMQSDKGSIPDRFSAQQFSDYHSELNMSSLELGDSALYFCASSLTGWVTEAFFGQGTRLTVV.

The CDR3, as DNA: TGTGCCAGCAGCTTAGATAGCGGGAAAATCTACGAGCAGTACTTC. Amino acid sequence: CASSLDSGKIYEQYF. V is TRBV7-2 and J is TRBJ2-7; 8 bases align to TRBD2. The CDR3 runs 15 residues. Losses at the gene ends were 1 base for V and 3 bases for J; bases not matched to a gene: 5. Germline assignment: CDR1 SGHTA and CDR2 FQGNSA. The complete variable domain, with remaining parts taken from reference TRBV7-2 and TRBJ2-7, reads GAGVSQSPSNKVTEKGKDVELRCDPISGHTALYWYRQSLGQGLEFLIYFQGNSAPDKSGLPSDRFSAERTGGSVSTLTIQRTQQEDSAVYLCASSLDSGKIYEQYFGPGTRLTVT.

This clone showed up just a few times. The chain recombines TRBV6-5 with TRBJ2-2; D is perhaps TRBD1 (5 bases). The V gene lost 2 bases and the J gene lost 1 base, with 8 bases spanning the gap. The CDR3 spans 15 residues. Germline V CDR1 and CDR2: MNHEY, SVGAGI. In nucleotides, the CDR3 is TGTGCCAGCAGTTACCGCAGGGAGAACACCGGGGAGCTGTTTTTT. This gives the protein CASSYRRENTGELFF.

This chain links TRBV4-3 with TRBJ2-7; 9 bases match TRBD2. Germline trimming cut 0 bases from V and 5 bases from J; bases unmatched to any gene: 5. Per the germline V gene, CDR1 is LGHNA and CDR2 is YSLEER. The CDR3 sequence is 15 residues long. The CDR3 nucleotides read TGCGCCAGCAGCCAAGATAAGTCTAGCGGGAACGAGCAGTACTTC. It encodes CASSQDKSSGNEQYF.

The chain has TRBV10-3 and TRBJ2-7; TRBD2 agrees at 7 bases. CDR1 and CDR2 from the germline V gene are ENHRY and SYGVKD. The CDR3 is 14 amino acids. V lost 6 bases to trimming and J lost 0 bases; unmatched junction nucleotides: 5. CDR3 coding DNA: TGTGCCATCAGCCCCACTAGCGTCTCCTACGAGCAGTACTTC. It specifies CAISPTSVSYEQYF.

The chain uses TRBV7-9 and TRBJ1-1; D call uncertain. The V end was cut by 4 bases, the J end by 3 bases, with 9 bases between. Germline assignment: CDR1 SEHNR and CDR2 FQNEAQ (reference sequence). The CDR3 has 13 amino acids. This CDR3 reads CASSSSLYTEAFF. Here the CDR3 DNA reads TGTGCCAGCAGCTCCAGTCTGTACACTGAAGCTTTCTTT.

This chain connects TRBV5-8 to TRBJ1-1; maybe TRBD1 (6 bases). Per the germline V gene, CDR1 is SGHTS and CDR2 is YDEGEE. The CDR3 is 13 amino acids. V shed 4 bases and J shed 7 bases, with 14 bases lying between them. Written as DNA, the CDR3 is TGTGCCAGCAGCGTCTACAGGGCAATTGAAGCTTTCTTT. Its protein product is CASSVYRAIEAFF.